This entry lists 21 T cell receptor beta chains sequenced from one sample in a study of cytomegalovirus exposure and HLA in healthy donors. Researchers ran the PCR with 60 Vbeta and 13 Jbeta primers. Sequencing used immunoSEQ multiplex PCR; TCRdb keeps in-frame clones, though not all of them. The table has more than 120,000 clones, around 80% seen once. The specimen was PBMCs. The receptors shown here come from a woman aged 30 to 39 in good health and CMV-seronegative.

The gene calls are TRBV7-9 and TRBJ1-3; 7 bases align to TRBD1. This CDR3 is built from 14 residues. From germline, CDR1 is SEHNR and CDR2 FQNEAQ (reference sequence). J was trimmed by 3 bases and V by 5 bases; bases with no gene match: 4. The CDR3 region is CASSRQGVGNTIYF. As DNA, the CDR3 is TGTGCCAGCAGCCGACAGGGTGTTGGAAACACCATATATTTT.

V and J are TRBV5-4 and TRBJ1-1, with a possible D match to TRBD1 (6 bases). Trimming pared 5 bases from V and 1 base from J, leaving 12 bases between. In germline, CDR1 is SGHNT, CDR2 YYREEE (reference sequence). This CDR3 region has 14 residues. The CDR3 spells CASSRTASNTEAFF. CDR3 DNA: TGTGCCAGCAGTCGGACAGCATCGAACACTGAAGCTTTCTTT.

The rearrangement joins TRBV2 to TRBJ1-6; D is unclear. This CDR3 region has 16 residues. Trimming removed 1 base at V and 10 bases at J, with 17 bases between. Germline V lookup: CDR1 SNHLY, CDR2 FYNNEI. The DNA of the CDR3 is TGTGCCAGCAGTGAAGGGCGCTCTAGTCAAAGGTCACCCCTCCACTTT. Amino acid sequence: CASSEGRSSQRSPLHF.

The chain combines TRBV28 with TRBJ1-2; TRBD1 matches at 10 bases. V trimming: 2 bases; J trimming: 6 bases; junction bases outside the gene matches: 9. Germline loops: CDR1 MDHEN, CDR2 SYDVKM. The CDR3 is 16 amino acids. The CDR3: CASSLAGQGLFNGYTF. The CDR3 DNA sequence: TGTGCCAGCAGTTTAGCGGGACAGGGGCTCTTTAATGGCTACACCTTC.

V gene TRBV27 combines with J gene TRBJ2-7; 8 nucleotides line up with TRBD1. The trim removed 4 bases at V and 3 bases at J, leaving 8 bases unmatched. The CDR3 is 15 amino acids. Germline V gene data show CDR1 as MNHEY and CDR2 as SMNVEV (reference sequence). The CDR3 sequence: CASSSLRGQIYEQYF. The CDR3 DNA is TGTGCCAGCAGTTCGCTCAGGGGGCAAATCTACGAGCAGTACTTC.

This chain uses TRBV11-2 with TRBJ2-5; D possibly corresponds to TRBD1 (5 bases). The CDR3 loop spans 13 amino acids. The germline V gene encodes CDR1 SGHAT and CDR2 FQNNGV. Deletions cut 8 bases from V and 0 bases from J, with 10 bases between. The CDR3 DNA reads TGTGCCAGCGGGGCAGAAAACCAAGAGACCCAGTACTTC. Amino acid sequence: CASGAENQETQYF.

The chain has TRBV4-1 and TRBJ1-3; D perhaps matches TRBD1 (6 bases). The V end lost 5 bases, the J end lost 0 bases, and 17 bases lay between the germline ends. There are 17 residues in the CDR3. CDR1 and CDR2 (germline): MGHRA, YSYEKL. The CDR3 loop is CASSGGLGGHSGNTIYF. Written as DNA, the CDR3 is TGCGCCAGCAGCGGGGGCCTGGGTGGACACTCTGGAAACACCATATATTTT.

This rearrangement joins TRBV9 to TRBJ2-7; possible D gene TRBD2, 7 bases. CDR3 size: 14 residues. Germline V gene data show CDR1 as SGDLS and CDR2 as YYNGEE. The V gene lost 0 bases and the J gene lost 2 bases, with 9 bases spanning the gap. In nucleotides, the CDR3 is TGTGCCAGCAGCGTAGTAGGGGGGGCCTACGAGCAGTACTTC. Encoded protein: CASSVVGGAYEQYF.

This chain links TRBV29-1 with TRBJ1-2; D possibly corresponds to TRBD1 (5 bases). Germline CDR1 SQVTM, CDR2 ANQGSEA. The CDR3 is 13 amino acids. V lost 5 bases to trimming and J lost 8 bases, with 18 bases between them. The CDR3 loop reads CSVTSGYQSGYTF. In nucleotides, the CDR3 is TGCAGCGTTACATCAGGGTATCAGAGCGGCTACACCTTC.

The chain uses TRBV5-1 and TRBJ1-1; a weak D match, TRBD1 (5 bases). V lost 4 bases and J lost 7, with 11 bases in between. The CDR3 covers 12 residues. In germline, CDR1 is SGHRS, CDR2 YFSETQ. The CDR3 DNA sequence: TGCGCCAGCAGCCGCGACAGAGATGAAGCTTTCTTT. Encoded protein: CASSRDRDEAFF. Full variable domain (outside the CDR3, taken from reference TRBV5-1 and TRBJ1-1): KAGVTQTPRYLIKTRGQQVTLSCSPISGHRSVSWYQQTPGQGLQFLFEYFSETQRNKGNFPGRFSGRQFSNSRSEMNVSTLELGDSALYLCASSRDRDEAFFGQGTRLTVV.

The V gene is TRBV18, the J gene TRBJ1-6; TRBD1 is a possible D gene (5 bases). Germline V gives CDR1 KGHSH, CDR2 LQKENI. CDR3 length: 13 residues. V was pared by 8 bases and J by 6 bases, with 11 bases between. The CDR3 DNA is TGTGCCAGCACCCTACAGGTTAATTCACCCCTCCACTTT. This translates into CASTLQVNSPLHF.

This chain's CDR3 is CASSRTASNTEAFF. CDR3 nucleotide sequence: TGTGCCAGCAGTCGGACAGCATCGAACACTGAAGCTTTCTTT. V and J are TRBV5-6 and TRBJ1-1; the D gene is possibly TRBD1 (6 bases). V gave up 5 bases and J gave up 1 base, with 12 bases separating them. Per the germline V gene, CDR1 is SGHDT and CDR2 is YYEEEE. This CDR3 is built from 14 residues.

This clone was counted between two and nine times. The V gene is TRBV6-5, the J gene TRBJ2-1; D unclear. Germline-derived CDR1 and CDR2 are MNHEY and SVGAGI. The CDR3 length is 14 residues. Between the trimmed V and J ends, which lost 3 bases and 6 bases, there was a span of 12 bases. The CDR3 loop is CASSYTTGRNEQFF. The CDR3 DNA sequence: TGTGCCAGCAGTTATACGACTGGCCGCAATGAGCAGTTCTTC.

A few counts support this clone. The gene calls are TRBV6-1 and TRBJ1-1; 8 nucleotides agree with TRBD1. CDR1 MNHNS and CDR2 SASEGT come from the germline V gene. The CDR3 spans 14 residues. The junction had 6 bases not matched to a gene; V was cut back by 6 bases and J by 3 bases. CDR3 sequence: CASRDDRGDTEAFF. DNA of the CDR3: TGTGCCAGCAGGGACGACAGGGGAGACACTGAAGCTTTCTTT.

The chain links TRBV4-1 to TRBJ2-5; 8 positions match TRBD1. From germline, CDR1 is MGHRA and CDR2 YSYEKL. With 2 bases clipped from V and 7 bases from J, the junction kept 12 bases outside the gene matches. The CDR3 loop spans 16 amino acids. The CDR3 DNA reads TGCGCCAGCAGCCAACACTCCGGGACAGGCCTGTTGACCCAGTACTTC. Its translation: CASSQHSGTGLLTQYF.

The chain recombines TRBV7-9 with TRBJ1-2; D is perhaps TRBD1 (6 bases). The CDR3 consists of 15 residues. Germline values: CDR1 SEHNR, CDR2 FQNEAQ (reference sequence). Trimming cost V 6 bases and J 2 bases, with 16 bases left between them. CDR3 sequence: CASSYSGGANYGYTF. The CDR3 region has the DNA TGTGCCAGCAGTTATAGTGGGGGCGCAAACTATGGCTACACCTTC.

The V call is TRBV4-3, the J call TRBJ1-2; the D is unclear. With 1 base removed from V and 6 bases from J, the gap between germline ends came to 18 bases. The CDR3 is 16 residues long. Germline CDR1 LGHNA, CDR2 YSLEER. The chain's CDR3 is CASSQGSRWRADGYTF. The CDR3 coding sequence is TGCGCCAGCAGCCAAGGGTCACGTTGGAGGGCGGATGGCTACACCTTC.

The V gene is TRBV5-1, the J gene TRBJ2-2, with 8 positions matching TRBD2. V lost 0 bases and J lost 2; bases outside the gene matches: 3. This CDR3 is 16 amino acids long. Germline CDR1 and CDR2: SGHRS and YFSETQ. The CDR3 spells CASSLGLAGNTGELFF. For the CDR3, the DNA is TGCGCCAGCAGCTTGGGCCTAGCGGGCAACACCGGGGAGCTGTTTTTT.

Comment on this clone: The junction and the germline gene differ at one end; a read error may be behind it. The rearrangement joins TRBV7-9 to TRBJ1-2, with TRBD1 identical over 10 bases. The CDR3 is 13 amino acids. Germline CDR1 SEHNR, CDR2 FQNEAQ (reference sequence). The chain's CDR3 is CSSRLDRGHGYTF. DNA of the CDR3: TGTTCCAGCAGACTCGACAGGGGGCATGGCTACACCTTC.

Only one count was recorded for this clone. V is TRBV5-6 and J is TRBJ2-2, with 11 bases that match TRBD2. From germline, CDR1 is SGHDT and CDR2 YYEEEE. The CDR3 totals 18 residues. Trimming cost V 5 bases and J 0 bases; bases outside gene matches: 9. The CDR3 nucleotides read TGTGCCAGCAGGAGACGGAGACTAGCGGGGACGAACACCGGGGAGCTGTTTTTT. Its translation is CASRRRRLAGTNTGELFF.

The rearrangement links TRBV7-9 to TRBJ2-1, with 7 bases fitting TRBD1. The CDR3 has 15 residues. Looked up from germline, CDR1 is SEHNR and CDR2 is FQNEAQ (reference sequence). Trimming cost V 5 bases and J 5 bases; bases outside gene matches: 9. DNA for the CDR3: TGTGCCAGCAGCATAAGACAGGGTAATGACAATGAGCAGTTCTTC. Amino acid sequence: CASSIRQGNDNEQFF.